A selection of T cell receptor beta chains follows, all from one sample in a study of blood T cells in healthy people across ages. One entry per CDR3 protein results from TCRdb running MiXCR on the 5' RACE reads. This sample has about 680,000 distinct CDR3 sequences, with about 52% found just once. Sequenced input: blood. Receptors were obtained from an older woman in good health. Both conserved end residues are trimmed from each CDR3. Fields, in order: CDR3 length, clone size, V gene, J gene, D gene, CDR3 protein. D genes are given only for firm matches. Only some rows state a clone size, as once, few, many or a class for expanded clones.

>14|few|TRBV5-1|TRBJ2-7|.
ASSLSSGKSSYEQY
>13|.|TRBV18|TRBJ2-5|.
ASSPAGISYNEQY
>14|.|TRBV5-1|TRBJ2-5|TRBD2
ASSPAAGGRGETQY
>10|.|TRBV11-3|TRBJ2-1|.
ASSLDVDRLF
>14|few|TRBV5-1|TRBJ2-7|TRBD2
ASSLSRGLAGYEQY
>13|.|TRBV2|TRBJ1-1|.
ASSEDGAMSTEAF
>13|.|TRBV5-1|TRBJ1-1|TRBD1
ASSLTGGKFTEAF
>11|once|TRBV20-1|TRBJ2-1|.
SAIPTSSQGRF
>10|.|TRBV5-6|TRBJ2-3|.
ASSIAVDTQY
>17|.|TRBV3-1|TRBJ2-3|TRBD2
ASSHFWRREVGATDTQY
>14|.|TRBV29-1|TRBJ2-3|.
SVEVGGRVPTDTQY
>11|.|TRBV29-1|.|TRBD2
SVDVAGSCEQY
>12|many|TRBV9|TRBJ2-5|.
ASSFTGLQETQY
>12|.|TRBV6-2/TRBV6-3|TRBJ2-2|TRBD1
ASRPGGFAGELF
>14|few|TRBV12-3/TRBV12-4|.|.
ASSPMTPRGVYEQY
>16|.|TRBV11-2|.|TRBD1
VSSFSHRTGTYQETQY
>12|few|TRBV29-1|TRBJ2-5|TRBD1
SGRDRSLQETQY
>13|few|TRBV7-9|TRBJ1-4|TRBD1
ASSLDRGRGEKLF
>13|few|TRBV7-2|TRBJ1-5|TRBD1
ASTYDRVGNQPQH
>14|.|TRBV7-2|TRBJ2-1|TRBD2
ASSLEGSGSHNEQF
>14|.|TRBV20-1|TRBJ2-7|.
SARDRTTGSSYEQY
>12|once|TRBV6-5|TRBJ2-1|.
ASSYHTRYNEQF
>11|few|TRBV29-1|TRBJ1-2|.
SVDGGPKRGYT
>13|.|TRBV7-9|TRBJ2-1|TRBD2
ASSSSGSLSLEQF
>13|once|TRBV4-3|TRBJ1-2|.
AISQDAAAFGGYT
>15|.|TRBV7-9|TRBJ1-6|.
ASSSALRGSYNSPPH
>12|.|TRBV7-3|TRBJ2-1|.
ASSLSDMANEQF
>13|.|TRBV20-1|TRBJ2-7|TRBD1
SARDARDSTYEQY
>12|.|TRBV30|TRBJ1-6|.
AWSVGTNNSPLH
>13|few|TRBV18|TRBJ1-5|.
ASSPIGPGAQPQH
>11|many|TRBV4-3|TRBJ1-2|.
ASSQDGHYGYT
>13|.|TRBV11-2|TRBJ2-7|.
ASSLDNGEYYEQY
>17|.|TRBV3-1|TRBJ2-5|.
ASRTQNRDNMTSSETQY
>14|.|TRBV7-2|TRBJ2-3|TRBD2
ASSIGWTSATDTQY
>10|few|TRBV29-1|TRBJ1-2|.
QRGGSVHGYT
>12|few|TRBV7-2|TRBJ2-3|.
ASSLALRTDTQY
>14|.|TRBV27|TRBJ2-5|TRBD2
ASSPILAGEGETQY
>13|few|TRBV9|TRBJ2-7|TRBD1
ASSPLGTGGYEQY
>12|many|TRBV20-1|TRBJ2-3|.
SAMAGTSTDTQY
>15|.|TRBV24-1|TRBJ2-3|.
ATSDDQPGLPADTQY
>11|many|TRBV20-1|TRBJ2-7|TRBD2
SARLAGTYEQY
>12|few|TRBV5-1|TRBJ2-5|TRBD1
ASSTGQAGETQY
>10|many|TRBV2|TRBJ1-2|.
ANRGQGFGYT
>14|few|TRBV7-9|TRBJ2-3|TRBD2
ASSSATSGNTDTQY